One T cell receptor (beta chain) is described in this entry. The antigen this receptor binds is unknown. Per-nucleotide qualities are absent, and no much larger clonotype sits a single base away. The CDR3 goes from the cysteine to the phenylalanine over 15 residues. CDR3 DNA only is kept here, 45 bases in frame from base 1. At the junction V is shortened by 5 bases and J by 3 bases, with 14 bases in between. The germline V gene specifies SGHTA as CDR1 and FQGNSA as CDR2. Stable hyperthyroidism was defined as no progression to ophthalmopathy within 18 months of follow-up. The hyperthyroidism patients were 18 to 65 years old and newly diagnosed, with a disease duration of less than 2 months. Anyone with other autoimmune diseases, uncontrolled infections, pregnancy or lactation was excluded from the study. Clinical symptoms, serum thyroxine, TRAb, thyroid ultrasound and orbital computed tomography were used for diagnosis. Ficoll-Paque density gradient centrifugation was used to isolate PBMCs from approximately 11 ml of fresh peripheral blood. Total RNA was extracted with Trizol reagent and quality-checked on an Agilent 2100 Bioanalyzer.

For repertoire sequencing, the TCR beta CDR3 regions were amplified from RNA transcripts. A first-round RT-PCR used HTBI primers with the Qiagen OneStep RT-PCR kit, followed by a second-round multiplex PCR, size selection and purification. Sequencing of the libraries was carried out on an Illumina HiSeq2000 in paired-end mode with 100 bp reads. Regarding the original processing steps: SOAPnuke was used to process the reads, throwing out any read that had adapters, had uncalled bases, had a mean Phred below 15, or lacked an exact constant-primer or identifier match. COPE v1.2.5 was used to merge the high-quality paired reads. Each unique nucleotide sequence was defined as a clonotype, and clonotypes were aligned to IMGT TRB V, D and J references with MiTCR v1.1. The analysis was limited to V-J combinations with a frequency above 0.0001, which together covered 99.2% of repertoires. For each V-J combination, a TCR clonal expansion and chaos score was defined as the ratio of F50 clonal expansion to chaos observed in the TCRdist matrix. Welch's t-statistics and random forest were used to reduce features to approximately 13 V-J combinations, which were fed into a naive Bayes classifier. Thyroid-blood repertoire similarity was quantified with the Morisita-Horn index. TCRdb took the public reads, trimmed them with fastp at Q25, ran MiXCR for clone calling and kept in-frame beta chains. Rows with one shared CDR3 protein collapse into an entry with the most common genes and DNA. TCRdb's processing, not the authors' own work, is the source of the V and J calls. The sample table holds 620,000 or so distinct CDR3 sequences, of which about a fifth were seen once. The ten top clones hold around 6.9% of the sample.

This entry belongs to a study of Graves' ophthalmopathy and Graves' hyperthyroidism (dated by TCRdb to 2017 to 2018). Study-level background: Peripheral blood samples were taken at the time of initial diagnosis, before any treatment was given. Following sampling, methimazole starting at 30 mg daily was administered to hyperthyroidism patients, and high-dose intravenous methylprednisolone was administered to ophthalmopathy patients. The study used TCR beta repertoire signatures to distinguish Graves' ophthalmopathy from Graves' hyperthyroidism and to predict progression to ophthalmopathy. For training and testing, the 100 patients in the discovery cohort were randomly divided in a 7:3 ratio. In more than five hyperthyroidism patients, T-cell repertoires of thyroid tissue and blood were compared. An independent validation cohort was composed of 18 to 20 hyperthyroidism patients and about 17 patients who later progressed from hyperthyroidism to ophthalmopathy. In total, 135 blood samples were TCR-sequenced: around 42 ophthalmopathy, some 72 hyperthyroidism and around 17 hyperthyroidism-to-ophthalmopathy patients. A discovery set of 90 to 100 patients (around 44 ophthalmopathy, fewer than 60 stable hyperthyroidism) was enrolled to explore V-J signatures distinguishing ophthalmopathy from hyperthyroidism. The investigation overall reported the following: Most expanded thyroid clonotypes with frequency above 0.001 were also detected in blood, suggesting blood repertoires may reflect the thyroid immune response. In validation, the model predicted ophthalmopathy progression with 70.59% sensitivity and 72.22% specificity; some 13 predicted patients were CT-confirmed with GO in a median of roughly 6.8 months. Sample size was not predetermined statistically, and investigators were not blinded to group allocation. The 13-signature model separated ophthalmopathy from stable hyperthyroidism with approximately 85% sensitivity and approximately 81% specificity in cross-validation, and 80%/75% in the test set.

The TCR originated in a woman under 30 with stable Graves' hyperthyroidism. Some clones in this sample may be carry-over from other donors' samples. Donor details come from another sample of the same person, matched by shared clones. Sequenced sample: peripheral blood. The sequence is built from TRBV7-2 and TRBJ1-5, with a weak D call of TRBD1 (6 bases match). The CDR3 sequence is CASSIQGTPNQPQHF. The base sequence is TGTGCCAGCAGCATACAGGGAACCCCCAATCAGCCCCAGCATTTT. The variable domain in full, with residues beyond the CDR3 obtained from the reference TRBV7-2 and TRBJ1-5 genes, is GAGVSQSPSNKVTEKGKDVELRCDPISGHTALYWYRQSLGQGLEFLIYFQGNSAPDKSGLPSDRFSAERTGGSVSTLTIQRTQQEDSAVYLCASSIQGTPNQPQHFGDGTRLSIL.